The next 25 T cell receptor beta chains were all read from a single sample in a study of T cells after yellow fever vaccination. TCRdb itself ran the 5' RACE reads through MiXCR, one entry per CDR3 protein. The table includes some 260,000 distinct CDR3 sequences, roughly 5.6% detected once. The specimen was CD4+ T cells sorted from PBMCs, collected on the day of the yellow fever booster vaccination. The origin of the receptors is a man younger than 35 who received the YFV17D yellow fever vaccine.

This clonotype was counted between two and nine times. The chain carries TRBV12-3 or TRBV12-4 and TRBJ2-7, with a weak D call TRBD1 (6 bases). V was clipped by 1 base and J by 3 bases, with 13 bases between them. The CDR3 runs to 15 residues. The CDR3 sequence: CASSLGDIGNYEQYF. CDR3 DNA sequence: TGTGCCAGCAGTTTAGGGGACATAGGGAACTACGAGCAGTACTTC.

The V call is TRBV6-5, the J call TRBJ1-2; TRBD1 is a possible D gene (5 bases). Per germline, CDR1 MNHEY and CDR2 SVGAGI. Trimming left V 5 bases short and J 5 bases short, with 12 bases between. This CDR3 contains 13 residues. CDR3 nucleotides: TGTGCCAGCAGTGCAGGCAGGGTATATGGCTACACCTTC. It encodes CASSAGRVYGYTF.

In its sample, this clonotype was seen once. V and J are TRBV18 and TRBJ2-3; the match to TRBD2 covers 8 bases. The V segment lost 2 bases and the J segment 2 bases; nucleotides outside the gene matches: 6. CDR1 and CDR2 (germline): KGHSH, LQKENI. CDR3 length: 16 residues. The CDR3 spells CASSPMGSGDTDTQYF. The CDR3 DNA reads TGTGCCAGCTCACCAATGGGTAGCGGGGACACAGATACGCAGTATTTT. The full variable domain, completed using reference TRBV18 and TRBJ2-3, is NAGVMQNPRHLVRRRGQEARLRCSPMKGHSHVYWYRQLPEEGLKFMVYLQKENIIDESGMPKERFSAEFPKEGPSILRIQQVVRGDSAAYFCASSPMGSGDTDTQYFGPGTRLTVL.

This clonotype was recorded many times. This rearrangement joins TRBV5-6 to TRBJ2-7, with D unresolved. CDR1 is SGHDT, CDR2 YYEEEE, per germline. V lost 6 bases to trimming and J lost 8 bases, with 18 bases between them. The CDR3 sequence is 13 residues long. The DNA of the CDR3 is TGTGCCAGCATCTCCTGGTCGGGCACCCAGCAGTACTTC. Translating it yields CASISWSGTQQYF. Full variable domain (missing parts from reference TRBV5-6 and TRBJ2-7): DAGVTQSPTHLIKTRGQQVTLRCSPKSGHDTVSWYQQALGQGPQFIFQYYEEEERQRGNFPDRFSGHQFPNYSSELNVNALLLGDSALYLCASISWSGTQQYFGPGTRLTVT.

This clonotype was found a few times. The V gene is TRBV9, the J gene TRBJ2-2; 9 positions agree with TRBD2. Germline V gene sequence: CDR1 SGDLS, CDR2 YYNGEE. The CDR3 runs 17 residues. V dropped 3 bases and J dropped 2; count of bases not matched to a gene: 8. This CDR3 reads CASSDVAGAFNTGELFF. CDR3 nucleotide sequence: TGTGCCAGCAGCGACGTAGCGGGGGCCTTCAACACCGGGGAGCTGTTTTTT.

This clonotype turned up a few times. The rearrangement links TRBV19 to TRBJ1-5; 7 bases line up with TRBD1. The CDR3 loop spans 16 amino acids. V shed 1 base and J 7 bases; nucleotides not matched to a gene: 10. Germline assignment: CDR1 LNHDA and CDR2 SQIVND (reference sequence). The CDR3: CASSIAAGGSWQPQHF. As DNA, the CDR3 is TGTGCCAGTAGTATAGCGGCAGGGGGTTCGTGGCAGCCCCAGCATTTT. The full variable domain, completed using reference TRBV19 and TRBJ1-5, is DGGITQSPKYLFRKEGQNVTLSCEQNLNHDAMYWYRQDPGQGLRLIYYSQIVNDFQKGDIAEGYSVSREKKESFPLTVTSAQKNPTAFYLCASSIAAGGSWQPQHFGDGTRLSIL.

V is TRBV20-1 and J is TRBJ2-5, with unresolved D. With 3 bases removed from V and 2 bases from J, the gap between germline ends came to 4 bases. Germline V gives CDR1 DFQATT, CDR2 SNEGSKA (reference sequence). The CDR3 contains 11 residues. The DNA of the CDR3 is TGCAGTGCTAGCAGACAAGAGACCCAGTACTTC. Translation gives CSASRQETQYF.

This clonotype was seen a handful of times. The rearrangement links TRBV7-2 to TRBJ2-3; 10 bases map to TRBD2. With 5 bases clipped from V and 4 bases from J, the junction kept 9 bases outside the gene matches. The CDR3 is 16 amino acids. The germline V gene encodes CDR1 SGHTA and CDR2 FQGNSA. The CDR3, as DNA: TGTGCCAGCAGCACCTCTAGCGGGGGTAGTCCAGATACGCAGTATTTT. Amino acids: CASSTSSGGSPDTQYF.

The table lists this clonotype with many counts. The chain carries TRBV4-2 and TRBJ2-7; the D is unclear. Trimming stripped 0 bases from V and 6 bases from J, with 9 bases between. CDR1 and CDR2 from the germline V gene are LGHNA and YNFKEQ. The CDR3 covers 13 residues. The CDR3 DNA is TGTGCCAGCAGCCAAGATTTGGTTTCCGAGCAGTACTTC. Amino acid sequence: CASSQDLVSEQYF.

The chain couples TRBV4-3 to TRBJ2-2; 9 bases fit TRBD2. The junction had 5 bases not matched to a gene; V was cut back by 3 bases and J by 6 bases. The CDR3 covers 15 residues. Germline values: CDR1 LGHNA, CDR2 YSLEER. CDR3 amino acids: CASSQGLAGAGELFF. As DNA, the CDR3 is TGCGCCAGCAGCCAGGGACTAGCTGGGGCCGGGGAGCTGTTTTTT.

This clonotype turned up a few times. The chain employs TRBV10-3 and TRBJ1-4; 8 bases are a match to TRBD1. Unmatched junction bases numbered 9, after V lost 3 bases and J lost 15 bases. The CDR3 length is 13 residues. Germline CDR1 is ENHRY and CDR2 is SYGVKD. The CDR3 loop is CAISEFPDRAVFF. In DNA, the CDR3 is TGTGCCATCAGTGAATTTCCGGACAGGGCCGTGTTTTTT.

This clonotype was picked up many times. CDR3 sequence reads: CASSSQGPYEKLFF. CDR3 DNA: TGTGCCAGCAGTTCACAGGGGCCTTATGAAAAACTGTTTTTT. The chain carries TRBV7-9 and TRBJ1-4; TRBD1 matches 7 bases. The CDR3 has 14 amino acids. CDR1 and CDR2 from the germline V gene are SEHNR and FQNEAQ (reference sequence). V lost 6 bases and J lost 6; bases outside the gene matches: 7.

This clonotype was found a few times. V is TRBV18 and J is TRBJ2-5; 10 positions agree with TRBD1. Trimming at V came to 4 bases and at J to 5 bases, leaving 4 bases not matched to a gene. The CDR3 has 14 amino acids. Germline lookup yields CDR1 KGHSH and CDR2 LQKENI. CDR3 bases: TGTGCCAGCTCACAGACAGGGGGCCGGGAGACCCAGTACTTC. Translated: CASSQTGGRETQYF.

This clonotype was picked up a small number of times. This chain connects TRBV12-3 or TRBV12-4 to TRBJ2-6; 7 nucleotides match TRBD2. The CDR3 has 21 residues. J was trimmed by 0 bases and V by 3 bases; bases with no gene match: 17. The CDR3 region is CASSLGREGLVLPSGANVLTF. DNA for the CDR3: TGTGCCAGCAGTTTGGGGAGGGAGGGTCTAGTGCTCCCCTCTGGGGCCAACGTCCTGACTTTC.

The chain uses TRBV7-2 and TRBJ2-5; TRBD2 matches 7 bases. With 7 bases clipped from V and 9 bases from J, the junction kept 11 bases outside the gene matches. Germline V gives CDR1 SGHTA, CDR2 FQGNSA. The CDR3 is made up of 13 amino acids. CDR3 DNA sequence: TGTGCCAGCACCCCGGCGGGGGACCGGGCCCAGTACTTC. Residues: CASTPAGDRAQYF.

This clonotype was observed a handful of times. The rearrangement joins TRBV2 to TRBJ1-1, with D perhaps matching TRBD1 (5 bases). CDR3 size: 12 residues. V was trimmed by 10 bases and J by 2 bases, leaving 11 bases between them. Germline-derived CDR1 and CDR2 are SNHLY and FYNNEI. This CDR3 reads CATRGDNTEAFF. The CDR3 DNA sequence: TGTGCCACCCGAGGGGACAACACTGAAGCTTTCTTT.

This clonotype was recorded at least ten times. The genes are TRBV7-2 and TRBJ1-4; maybe TRBD1 (5 bases). With 5 bases removed from V and 8 bases from J, the gap between germline ends came to 18 bases. The length of the CDR3 is 15 residues. Germline V CDR1 and CDR2: SGHTA, FQGNSA. CDR3 in amino acids: CASSPSQARGEKLFF. The CDR3 bases are TGTGCCAGCAGCCCCTCACAGGCTCGGGGGGAAAAACTGTTTTTT.

Ten or more counts support this clonotype. The chain has TRBV4-3 and TRBJ2-7; either TRBD1 or TRBD2 may fit D (5 bases each). This CDR3 has 13 residues. Trimming shortened V by 4 bases and J by 5 bases, and 12 bases separated the two germline ends. CDR1 and CDR2 (germline): LGHNA, YSLEER. The chain's CDR3 is CASSRGTAHEQYF. As DNA, the CDR3 is TGCGCCAGCAGCCGAGGGACGGCCCACGAGCAGTACTTC.

At least ten counts were recorded for this clonotype. J is TRBJ1-2 and V is TRBV4-1; the D is unclear. V lost 2 bases and J lost 4, with 14 bases in between. The CDR3 is 15 residues long. Germline V gene sequence: CDR1 MGHRA, CDR2 YSYEKL. The CDR3 is CASSQLGGLLYGYTF. DNA for the CDR3: TGCGCCAGCAGCCAACTGGGAGGATTACTCTATGGCTACACCTTC.

V is TRBV30 and J is TRBJ1-5, with D unresolved. CDR1 is GTSNPN, CDR2 SVGIG, per germline (reference sequence). CDR3 length: 14 amino acids. Trimming took off 0 bases at V and 0 bases at J, with 6 bases between the two ends. The CDR3 DNA sequence: TGTGCCTGGAGTGTAGTAAATAGCAATCAGCCCCAGCATTTT. It yields the protein CAWSVVNSNQPQHF.

This clonotype was counted at least ten times. The rearrangement joins TRBV29-1 to TRBJ2-5; 7 bases map to TRBD2. Germline CDR1 SQVTM, CDR2 ANQGSEA. The CDR3 spans 12 residues. V shed 3 bases and J 9 bases; nucleotides not matched to a gene: 7. CDR3 coding DNA: TGCAGCGTTGATAACAGCGGGGAGGCCCAGTACTTC. Residues: CSVDNSGEAQYF.

In this sample, this clonotype turned up a few times. V gene TRBV19 combines with J gene TRBJ2-7; D assignment may be TRBD1 or TRBD2 (5 bases each). V lost 3 bases and J lost 1, with 13 bases in between. Germline values: CDR1 LNHDA, CDR2 SQIVND (reference sequence). The CDR3 runs 15 residues. CDR3 sequence reads: CASSIGTGNSYEQYF. The DNA for the CDR3 is TGTGCCAGTAGTATCGGGACGGGGAATTCCTACGAGCAGTACTTC.

This clonotype showed up many times. The genes are TRBV29-1 and TRBJ1-1; unclear D gene. This CDR3 region has 12 residues. Trimming pared 4 bases from V and 8 bases from J, leaving 14 bases between. CDR1 is SQVTM, CDR2 ANQGSEA, per germline. The CDR3 is CSVAQPITEAFF. The CDR3 nucleotides are TGCAGCGTTGCCCAACCAATAACCGAAGCTTTCTTT. Complete variable domain (other parts from reference TRBV29-1 and TRBJ1-1): SAVISQKPSRDICQRGTSLTIQCQVDSQVTMMFWYRQQPGQSLTLIATANQGSEATYESGFVIDKFPISRPNLTFSTLTVSNMSPEDSSIYLCSVAQPITEAFFGQGTRLTVV.

In its sample, this clonotype was seen many times. The V and J genes are TRBV19 and TRBJ2-7; D uncertain. Trimming cost V 3 bases and J 3 bases, with 9 bases left between them. The germline gives CDR1 LNHDA, CDR2 SQIVND (reference sequence). This CDR3 region has 13 residues. CDR3 sequence reads: CASSMRPIYEQYF. The CDR3 coding sequence is TGTGCCAGTAGTATGAGGCCGATCTACGAGCAGTACTTC.

This clonotype was detected ten times or more. The CDR3 sequence is CASTDRGAYEQYF. The CDR3 DNA reads as TGCGCCAGCACAGACAGGGGTGCCTACGAGCAGTACTTC. The chain joins TRBV5-1 to TRBJ2-7, with 8 positions matching TRBD1. Germline V gene sequence: CDR1 SGHRS, CDR2 YFSETQ. The CDR3 runs to 13 residues. The V gene end was trimmed by 6 bases and the J gene end by 2 bases; junction bases not matched to a gene: 4.